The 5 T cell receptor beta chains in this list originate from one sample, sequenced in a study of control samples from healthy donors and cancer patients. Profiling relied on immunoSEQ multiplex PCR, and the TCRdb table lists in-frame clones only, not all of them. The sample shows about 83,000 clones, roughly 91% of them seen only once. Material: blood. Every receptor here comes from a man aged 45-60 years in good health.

CDR3 sequence reads: CASSPTMGTEAFF. CDR3 coding DNA: TGTGCCAGCAGCCCCACGATGGGAACTGAAGCTTTCTTT. The V call is TRBV25-1, the J call TRBJ1-1; D not certain. Germline CDR1 MGHDK, CDR2 SYGVNS. The CDR3 length is 13 residues. V was clipped by 6 bases and J by 5 bases, with 13 bases between them.

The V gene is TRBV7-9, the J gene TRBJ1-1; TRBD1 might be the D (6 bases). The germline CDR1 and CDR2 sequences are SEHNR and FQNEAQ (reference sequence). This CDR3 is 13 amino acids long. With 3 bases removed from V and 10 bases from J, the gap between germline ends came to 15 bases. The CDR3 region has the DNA TGTGCCAGCAGCTTGGACAGCTTAATTAGAGCTTTCTTT. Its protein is CASSLDSLIRAFF.

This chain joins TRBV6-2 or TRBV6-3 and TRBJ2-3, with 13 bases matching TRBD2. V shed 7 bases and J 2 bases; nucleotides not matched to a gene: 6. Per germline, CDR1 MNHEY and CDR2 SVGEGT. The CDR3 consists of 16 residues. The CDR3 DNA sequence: TGTGCCAGCACCCCACTAGCGGGGGGGCCCACAGATACGCAGTATTTT. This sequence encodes CASTPLAGGPTDTQYF.

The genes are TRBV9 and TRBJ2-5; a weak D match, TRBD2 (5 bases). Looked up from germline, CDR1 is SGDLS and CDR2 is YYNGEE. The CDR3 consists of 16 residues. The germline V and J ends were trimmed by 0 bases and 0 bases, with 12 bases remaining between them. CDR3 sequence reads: CASSVDRGSYQETQYF. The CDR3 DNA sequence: TGTGCCAGCAGCGTAGACAGAGGGTCTTACCAAGAGACCCAGTACTTC.

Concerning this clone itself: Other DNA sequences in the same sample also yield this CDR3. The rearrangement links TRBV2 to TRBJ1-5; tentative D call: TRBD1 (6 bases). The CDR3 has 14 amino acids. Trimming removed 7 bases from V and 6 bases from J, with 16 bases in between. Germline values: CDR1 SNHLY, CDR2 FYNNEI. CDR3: CASMGRGRGQPQHF. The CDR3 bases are TGTGCCAGCATGGGGAGGGGGAGGGGTCAGCCCCAGCATTTT.